The 21 T cell receptor beta chains presented below share a single source sample, sequenced in a study of blood T cell repertoires in COVID-19. Libraries were prepared by immunoSEQ multiplex PCR; TCRdb keeps only in-frame clonotypes and omits some of them. Of about 360,000 clones listed, 87% are singletons. What was sequenced was PBMCs or T cells enriched from blood (not recorded which). Receptor source: a man aged 35 to 55 in a cohort exposed to, infected with or recovered from COVID-19 (not recorded which).

This clone came up once. The chain couples TRBV27 to TRBJ2-7, with D possibly matching TRBD1 (7 bases). V was pared by 8 bases and J by 5 bases, with 22 bases between. Germline values: CDR1 MNHEY, CDR2 SMNVEV (reference sequence). This CDR3 comprises 15 residues. The CDR3, as DNA: TGTGCCAGCGAGAAGAGGAGGGGGCGCGTCCACGAGCAGTACTTC. Protein product: CASEKRRGRVHEQYF.

The chain links TRBV4-2 to TRBJ1-1; D perhaps matches TRBD1 (6 bases). Germline values: CDR1 LGHNA, CDR2 YNFKEQ. This CDR3 has 14 amino acids. V was pared by 3 bases and J by 2 bases, with 10 bases between. CDR3 residues: CASSQTGFNTEAFF. The CDR3 nucleotides read TGTGCCAGCAGCCAGACAGGATTTAACACTGAAGCTTTCTTT.

This chain uses TRBV5-5 with TRBJ2-5; possibly TRBD1 for D (5 bases). From germline, CDR1 is SGHKS and CDR2 YYEKEE (reference sequence). The V end lost 4 bases, the J end lost 0 bases, and 10 bases lay between the germline ends. CDR3 length: 14 residues. This CDR3 is CASSVTANQETQYF. DNA for the CDR3: TGTGCCAGCAGCGTGACAGCGAACCAAGAGACCCAGTACTTC.

The rearrangement uses TRBV27 and TRBJ2-7, with TRBD2 matching 9 bases. With 1 base clipped from V and 4 bases from J, the junction kept 8 bases outside the gene matches. Germline CDR1 is MNHEY and CDR2 is SMNVEV (reference sequence). This CDR3 has 16 amino acids. Here the CDR3 reads CASSLLSSGAAYEQYF. The CDR3 DNA sequence: TGTGCCAGCAGTTTATTGTCTAGCGGGGCCGCATACGAGCAGTACTTC.

This rearrangement joins TRBV27 to TRBJ2-7; TRBD2 is a possible D gene (7 bases). Germline lookup yields CDR1 MNHEY and CDR2 SMNVEV (reference sequence). There are 15 residues in the CDR3. The ends were cut back, 2 bases at V and 6 bases at J, with 17 bases in the middle. DNA of the CDR3: TGTGCCAGCAGTTTAGGGGGCGGGAGCCCCCTCGAGCAGTACTTC. This gives the protein CASSLGGGSPLEQYF.

CDR3 nucleotides: TGTGCCAGCTTGGGACTTTCCTACGAGCAGTACTTC. It codes for CASLGLSYEQYF. This chain uses TRBV2 with TRBJ2-7, with TRBD2 as a possible D gene (6 bases). Between the trimmed V and J ends, which lost 8 bases and 1 base, there was a span of 9 bases. Germline-derived CDR1 and CDR2 are SNHLY and FYNNEI. The CDR3 is 12 amino acids.

The chain is built from TRBV11-2 and TRBJ2-1; TRBD2 agrees at 7 bases. The length of the CDR3 is 19 residues. CDR1 and CDR2 (germline): SGHAT, FQNNGV. V dropped 0 bases and J dropped 3; count of bases not matched to a gene: 14. Here the CDR3 DNA reads TGTGCCAGCAGCTTAGATCAGTCCGCGGGGGACCTTAACTACAATGAGCAGTTCTTC. It translates to CASSLDQSAGDLNYNEQFF.

This chain links TRBV28 with TRBJ1-1, with TRBD1 matching over 10 bases. There are 16 residues in the CDR3. Germline V gene lookup returns CDR1 MDHEN and CDR2 SYDVKM. Trimming at V came to 5 bases and at J to 2 bases, leaving 8 bases not matched to a gene. The CDR3 region has the DNA TGTGCCAGCAGTCCCCTTGGGACAGGGGCCAACACTGAAGCTTTCTTT. Amino acids: CASSPLGTGANTEAFF.

The rearrangement uses TRBV10-2 and TRBJ1-5; 9 positions match TRBD1. The CDR3 has 14 amino acids. In germline, CDR1 is WSHSY, CDR2 SAAADI. With 2 bases clipped from V and 9 bases from J, the junction kept 5 bases outside the gene matches. In nucleotides, the CDR3 is TGCGCCAGCAGTGAGGGGACAGGGCTCCGGCCCCAGCATTTT. Translation gives CASSEGTGLRPQHF.

This clone appeared a few times. V usage is TRBV7-3 and J usage is TRBJ2-2; 9 positions agree with TRBD2. J lost 6 bases, V lost 5 bases, and 4 bases had no gene match. CDR3 length: 14 amino acids. In germline, CDR1 is SGHTA, CDR2 FQGTGA. This chain's CDR3 is CASSGSGSPGELFF. CDR3 in DNA: TGTGCCAGCAGCGGTAGCGGGAGCCCCGGGGAGCTGTTTTTT.

The chain uses TRBV27 and TRBJ2-7; D is unclear. Germline CDR1 MNHEY, CDR2 SMNVEV (reference sequence). The V end was cut by 5 bases, the J end by 1 base, with 6 bases between. This CDR3 is 12 amino acids long. The CDR3 DNA is TGTGCCAGCAGTCCCGGGTCCTACGAGCAGTACTTC. Protein sequence: CASSPGSYEQYF.

The CDR3 sequence is CASSRDSNQPQHF. The CDR3 nucleotides read TGTGCCAGCAGCCGGGACAGTAATCAGCCCCAGCATTTT. The chain recombines TRBV2 with TRBJ1-5; 7 positions agree with TRBD1. The CDR3 has 13 amino acids. Germline loops: CDR1 SNHLY, CDR2 FYNNEI. Trimming at V came to 6 bases and at J to 4 bases, leaving 3 bases not matched to a gene.

The chain joins TRBV19 to TRBJ1-2, with a tentative D call TRBD1 (6 bases). Germline V gives CDR1 LNHDA, CDR2 SQIVND (reference sequence). This CDR3 is 12 amino acids long. V was shortened by 5 bases and J by 8 bases, with 12 bases between the two germline ends. As DNA, the CDR3 is TGTGCCAGTAGTGCGCTTCAGGGGGGCTACACCTTC. Its translation: CASSALQGGYTF.

The rearrangement uses TRBV28 and TRBJ1-1, with D maybe TRBD1 (5 bases). The germline CDR1 and CDR2 sequences are MDHEN and SYDVKM. This CDR3 has 15 residues. The V end was cut by 7 bases, the J end by 4 bases, with 19 bases between. The CDR3 nucleotides read TGTGCCAGCAACGAGCCCGGGGGGGTAAGCACTGAAGCTTTCTTT. This translates into CASNEPGGVSTEAFF.

The rearrangement links TRBV4-1 to TRBJ2-6, with 9 bases identical to TRBD2. This CDR3 contains 20 residues. V gave up 0 bases and J gave up 2 bases; unmatched junction bases: 11. CDR1 and CDR2 from the germline V gene are MGHRA and YSYEKL. The chain's CDR3 is CASSQDQGTSWATGANVLTF. The CDR3, as DNA: TGCGCCAGCAGCCAAGACCAGGGGACTAGCTGGGCCACTGGGGCCAACGTCCTGACTTTC.

The chain couples TRBV24-1 to TRBJ2-3; the D gene is possibly TRBD1 (6 bases). Germline V gene lookup returns CDR1 KGHDR and CDR2 SFDVKD. V was cut by 3 bases and J by 8 bases, with 17 bases left in between. CDR3 length: 15 amino acids. Here the CDR3 DNA reads TGTGCCACCAGTGATAAGGGAACAGGGATAATTACGCAGTATTTT. This encodes CATSDKGTGIITQYF.

J is TRBJ1-2 and V is TRBV19; 7 bases line up with TRBD1. Germline V gives CDR1 LNHDA, CDR2 SQIVND (reference sequence). The ends lost 6 bases at V and 8 bases at J; junction bases unmatched: 9. This CDR3 region has 13 residues. The CDR3 coding sequence is TGTGCCAGTAGCCCGGGACAGACTTCGGGCTACACCTTC. Its translation: CASSPGQTSGYTF.

The chain has TRBV18 and TRBJ1-2, with 7 bases that match TRBD1. The CDR3 covers 14 residues. CDR1 and CDR2 (germline): KGHSH, LQKENI. Trimming took 6 bases from V and 1 from J; bases not matched to a gene: 5. The CDR3 DNA is TGTGCCAGCTCTGGGACAGTCAGTAACTATGGCTACACCTTC. Protein sequence: CASSGTVSNYGYTF.

V usage is TRBV7-2 and J usage is TRBJ2-6, with a possible D match to TRBD1 (5 bases). V lost 5 bases and J lost 3, with 11 bases in between. CDR3 length: 15 amino acids. CDR1 is SGHTA and CDR2 is FQGNSA in the germline V gene. CDR3 sequence reads: CASSRTFSGANVLTF. For the CDR3, the DNA is TGTGCCAGCAGCCGGACATTCAGTGGGGCCAACGTCCTGACTTTC.

The rearrangement joins TRBV18 to TRBJ2-7; 15 positions match TRBD2. This CDR3 contains 16 residues. Unmatched junction bases numbered 3, after V lost 4 bases and J lost 2 bases. Germline-derived CDR1 and CDR2 are KGHSH and LQKENI. CDR3 DNA: TGTGCCAGCTCACTTGGGACTAGCGGGAGGACCTACGAGCAGTACTTC. Translated, it gives CASSLGTSGRTYEQYF.

The V and J genes are TRBV4-1 and TRBJ2-2; possibly TRBD2 for D (7 bases). The V end was cut by 4 bases, the J end by 6 bases, with 24 bases between. Looked up from germline, CDR1 is MGHRA and CDR2 is YSYEKL. The CDR3 is made up of 18 amino acids. The CDR3 loop reads CASSRAGGTSLEAGELFF. CDR3 nucleotide sequence: TGCGCCAGCAGCCGAGCCGGGGGGACATCCCTTGAGGCCGGGGAGCTGTTTTTT.